This TCR beta chain emerged from a study of CD8+ T cells in alopecia areata. Overall study context: A regimen of oral tofacitinib, 5 to 10 mg twice daily, was given to treated patients. The percentage of affected scalp area served as the score of severity for treated patients.

RNA was isolated and reverse transcribed to cDNA, the sequencing template. Assay: immunoSEQ multiplex PCR; the TCRdb copy retains only in-frame clones and omits some. The sample lists roughly 220,000 clones, roughly two fifths occurring once. Sample treatment: oral pan-JAK inhibitor, 5-10 mg twice daily. Per germline, CDR1 SGHRS and CDR2 YFSETQ. The CDR3 length is 14 residues. V was pared by 0 bases and J by 5 bases, with 11 bases between. A word on this clone: As yet, its antigen is unknown.

Study-level results: Uncertain still, given a single nonresponder, is whether baseline CD8+ expansion links to response. Patients shared TCRs less clearly than mice did, possibly owing to HLA.

The origin of this receptor is a human donor with alopecia areata. Material: CD4+ T cells sorted from blood, obtained at roughly week 30, from a patient treated with tofacitinib. The V and J genes are TRBV5-1 and TRBJ1-1; D gene ambiguous. The CDR3 loop is CASSLGGEWTEAFF. As DNA, the CDR3 is TGCGCCAGCAGCTTGGGCGGGGAATGGACTGAAGCTTTCTTT.